Each of the 27 T cell receptor beta chains below was sequenced from the same sample in a study of blood T cell repertoires in COVID-19. Some clones are missing from TCRdb's copy, which holds only in-frame ones; the method was immunoSEQ multiplex PCR. The data contain roughly 180,000 clones, 70% to 90% of them singletons. Sequencing was carried out using peripheral blood. These receptor sequences come from a man in his sixties with acute or convalescent COVID-19.

The genes are TRBV3-1 (or the pseudogene TRBV3-2) and TRBJ1-6, with D possibly being TRBD1 (5 bases). This CDR3 comprises 15 residues. Trimming pared 1 base from V and 6 bases from J, leaving 10 bases between. CDR1 LGHDT and CDR2 YNNKEL come from the germline V gene (reference sequence). In DNA form, the CDR3 reads TGTGCCAGCAGCCAAGCGTGGGGGGGTAATTCACCCCTCCACTTT. Its translation: CASSQAWGGNSPLHF.

This clone was counted a few times. This chain uses TRBV30 with TRBJ1-2; weak D call: TRBD1 (5 bases). Germline CDR1 and CDR2: GTSNPN and SVGIG (reference sequence). The CDR3 has 14 amino acids. V was shortened by 3 bases and J by 0 bases, with 11 bases between the two germline ends. In DNA, the CDR3 is TGTGCCTGGAGCCGAGGAGGGGCTAACTATGGCTACACCTTC. Protein: CAWSRGGANYGYTF.

The chain couples TRBV28 to TRBJ2-1; 8 bases are a match to TRBD1. In germline, CDR1 is MDHEN, CDR2 SYDVKM. CDR3 length: 15 amino acids. After removal of 6 bases from V and 4 bases from J, the junction contained 8 bases not matched to a gene. The CDR3 region has the DNA TGTGCCAGCAGGTGGACAGGGCAGGCGTACAATGAGCAGTTCTTC. This codes for CASRWTGQAYNEQFF.

The rearrangement joins TRBV28 to TRBJ1-3, with a weak D call TRBD1 (6 bases). This CDR3 is 13 amino acids long. V lost 4 bases, J lost 9 bases, and 13 bases lay in between. Per the germline V gene, CDR1 is MDHEN and CDR2 is SYDVKM. Here the CDR3 DNA reads TGTGCCAGCAGTTCGAACAGGGCCCGCACCATATATTTT. As protein: CASSSNRARTIYF.

The chain is built from TRBV18 and TRBJ2-5, with a tentative D call TRBD1 (6 bases). In germline, CDR1 is KGHSH, CDR2 LQKENI. This CDR3 comprises 15 residues. The V end lost 2 bases, the J end lost 2 bases, and 12 bases lay between the germline ends. CDR3 sequence (DNA): TGTGCCAGCTCACCAAATCAGGGGCGGCAAGAGACCCAGTACTTC. Encoded protein: CASSPNQGRQETQYF. The full variable domain, its missing parts supplied by reference TRBV18 and TRBJ2-5, is NAGVMQNPRHLVRRRGQEARLRCSPMKGHSHVYWYRQLPEEGLKFMVYLQKENIIDESGMPKERFSAEFPKEGPSILRIQQVVRGDSAAYFCASSPNQGRQETQYFGPGTRLLVL.

The chain couples TRBV10-3 to TRBJ1-1, with 9 bases lining up with TRBD1. The CDR3 is 14 residues long. V gave up 5 bases and J gave up 1 base; unmatched junction bases: 2. Germline V gene data show CDR1 as ENHRY and CDR2 as SYGVKD. The CDR3 spells CAISLGQGNTEAFF. For the CDR3, the DNA is TGTGCCATCAGTTTGGGACAGGGGAACACTGAAGCTTTCTTT.

The chain has TRBV5-4 and TRBJ1-1; 11 nucleotides match TRBD1. From germline, CDR1 is SGHNT and CDR2 YYREEE (reference sequence). J gave up 2 bases and V 4 bases, and 7 bases lay outside the gene matches. The CDR3 loop spans 16 amino acids. CDR3 sequence reads: CASSTTGQGANTEAFF. CDR3 nucleotide sequence: TGTGCCAGCAGCACAACCGGACAGGGGGCAAACACTGAAGCTTTCTTT.

The chain employs TRBV30 and TRBJ2-7; 10 nucleotides agree with TRBD2. The CDR3 sequence is 15 residues long. CDR1 and CDR2 from the germline V gene are GTSNPN and SVGIG (reference sequence). The junction had 15 bases not matched to a gene; V was cut back by 0 bases and J by 13 bases. The CDR3 coding sequence is TGTGCCTGGAGTGTATCTAGCGGGAGAAGATCGCGGACCTACTTC. It translates to CAWSVSSGRRSRTYF.

V and J are TRBV19 and TRBJ2-3, with 8 bases aligning to TRBD1. From germline, CDR1 is LNHDA and CDR2 SQIVND (reference sequence). With 3 bases clipped from V and 5 bases from J, the junction kept 4 bases outside the gene matches. The CDR3 has 14 amino acids. The CDR3 sequence is CASSMQGAEDTQYF. CDR3 sequence (DNA): TGTGCCAGTAGTATGCAGGGGGCGGAAGATACGCAGTATTTT.

V and J are TRBV9 and TRBJ1-1, with D possibly matching TRBD1 (5 bases). CDR1 is SGDLS and CDR2 is YYNGEE in the germline V gene. The CDR3 totals 11 residues. Between the trimmed V and J ends, which lost 4 bases and 7 bases, there was a span of 8 bases. For the CDR3, the DNA is TGTGCCAGCAGCCGGGGGTATGAAGCTTTCTTT. Its translation: CASSRGYEAFF.

This chain connects TRBV7-8 to TRBJ1-3; no clear D gene. V was clipped by 0 bases and J by 4 bases, with 13 bases between them. From germline, CDR1 is SGHVS and CDR2 FQNEAQ. The CDR3 is made up of 16 amino acids. The chain's CDR3 is CASSLAVASIGNTIYF. The CDR3 coding sequence is TGTGCCAGCAGCTTAGCTGTGGCCAGTATAGGAAACACCATATATTTT.

The gene calls are TRBV5-1 and TRBJ1-1, with 8 bases identical to TRBD1. After removal of 0 bases from V and 5 bases from J, the junction contained 6 bases not matched to a gene. From germline, CDR1 is SGHRS and CDR2 YFSETQ. The CDR3 has 15 residues. The CDR3 region is CASSLGDRKRTEAFF. The CDR3 bases are TGCGCCAGCAGCTTGGGGGACAGGAAGAGGACTGAAGCTTTCTTT.

The V gene is TRBV6-5, the J gene TRBJ2-3; TRBD1 matches at 10 bases. From germline, CDR1 is MNHEY and CDR2 SVGAGI. This CDR3 region has 16 residues. The ends lost 4 bases at V and 2 bases at J; junction bases unmatched: 6. CDR3 sequence: CASSSRDRGFTDTQYF. The CDR3 DNA reads TGTGCCAGCAGTTCCCGGGACAGGGGTTTCACAGATACGCAGTATTTT.

This clone was detected only a few times. DNA of the CDR3: TGTGCCTGGAGTGTACCGGGGAGGGTCAACTATGGCTACACCTTC. Translated, it gives CAWSVPGRVNYGYTF. The chain combines TRBV30 with TRBJ1-2; D uncertain. Trimming removed 0 bases at V and 2 bases at J, with 13 bases between. This CDR3 is 15 amino acids long. CDR1 is GTSNPN and CDR2 is SVGIG in the germline V gene (reference sequence).

The chain has TRBV20-1 and TRBJ1-1; D remains unclear. Germline V gives CDR1 DFQATT, CDR2 SNEGSKA (reference sequence). CDR3 length: 11 amino acids. V was shortened by 3 bases and J by 11 bases, with 13 bases between the two germline ends. CDR3 nucleotide sequence: TGCAGTGCTAGTTTCGGGAATTGGGCTTTCTTT. It translates to CSASFGNWAFF.

The chain is built from TRBV13 and TRBJ1-4; D is uncertain. The CDR3 contains 12 residues. The ends were cut back, 2 bases at V and 8 bases at J, with 6 bases in the middle. Per germline, CDR1 PRHDT and CDR2 FYEKMQ (reference sequence). The CDR3 region is CASSLMREKLFF. The DNA of the CDR3 is TGTGCCAGCAGCTTAATGAGGGAAAAACTGTTTTTT.

A few counts support this clone. This chain links TRBV11-3 with TRBJ2-1, with TRBD1 matching 8 bases. This CDR3 has 17 amino acids. V shed 0 bases and J 6 bases; nucleotides not matched to a gene: 10. Germline-derived CDR1 and CDR2 are SGHNT and YENEEA. CDR3: CASSLDPQGAGFNEQFF. The CDR3 coding sequence is TGTGCCAGCAGCTTAGACCCTCAGGGGGCAGGGTTCAATGAGCAGTTCTTC.

The chain carries TRBV2 and TRBJ2-5; 10 bases agree with TRBD1. J was trimmed by 6 bases and V by 2 bases; bases with no gene match: 3. CDR3 length: 14 residues. Germline values: CDR1 SNHLY, CDR2 FYNNEI. The CDR3 sequence is CASSETGQGQTQYF. DNA of the CDR3: TGTGCCAGCAGTGAAACGGGACAGGGGCAGACCCAGTACTTC. Combining the CDR3 with reference TRBV2 and TRBJ2-5 gives the whole variable domain EPEVTQTPSHQVTQMGQEVILRCVPISNHLYFYWYRQILGQKVEFLVSFYNNEISEKSEIFDDQFSVERPDGSNFTLKIRSTKLEDSAMYFCASSETGQGQTQYFGPGTRLLVL.

This chain links TRBV27 with TRBJ1-2; 8 positions agree with TRBD1. This CDR3 has 14 amino acids. The germline CDR1 and CDR2 sequences are MNHEY and SMNVEV (reference sequence). Trimming cost V 6 bases and J 2 bases; bases outside gene matches: 5. The CDR3 loop reads CASSRTGTNYGYTF. The CDR3, as DNA: TGTGCCAGCAGCCGGACAGGGACCAACTATGGCTACACCTTC.

J is TRBJ1-3 and V is TRBV11-2; the D gene is possibly TRBD1 (5 bases). The length of the CDR3 is 14 residues. V was shortened by 1 base and J by 5 bases, with 9 bases between the two germline ends. CDR1 is SGHAT and CDR2 is FQNNGV in the germline V gene. Written as DNA, the CDR3 is TGTGCCAGCAGCTTAGCGGCAGGGCGAAACACCATATATTTT. It specifies CASSLAAGRNTIYF.

The chain carries TRBV11-2 and TRBJ2-7; TRBD1 aligns across 9 bases. J gave up 2 bases and V 1 base, and 6 bases lay outside the gene matches. CDR1 is SGHAT, CDR2 FQNNGV, per germline. This CDR3 is built from 16 residues. The CDR3 spells CASSLAEGQGPYEQYF. DNA of the CDR3: TGTGCCAGCAGCTTAGCTGAGGGACAGGGCCCCTACGAGCAGTACTTC.

This clone was counted between two and nine times. The gene calls are TRBV15 and TRBJ2-3, with D unclear. Deletions cut 1 base from V and 0 bases from J, with 5 bases between. Germline V gene data show CDR1 as LNHNV and CDR2 as YYDKDF (reference sequence). This CDR3 region has 14 residues. The CDR3 nucleotides are TGTGCCACCAGCAGAGTACGGAGCACAGATACGCAGTATTTT. This translates into CATSRVRSTDTQYF.

At least ten counts were recorded for this clone. The rearrangement uses TRBV5-8 and TRBJ2-3; D perhaps matches TRBD1 (6 bases). Germline V lookup: CDR1 SGHTS, CDR2 YDEGEE. The V gene lost 5 bases and the J gene lost 5 bases, with 15 bases spanning the gap. This CDR3 contains 14 residues. The CDR3 protein is CASRLTGTRDTQYF. The CDR3 DNA follows: TGTGCCAGCAGGCTTACAGGGACGAGAGATACGCAGTATTTT.

The chain links TRBV5-1 to TRBJ2-1, with TRBD2 matching over 11 bases. V was clipped by 4 bases and J by 7 bases; unmatched bases: 4. Looked up from germline, CDR1 is SGHRS and CDR2 is YFSETQ. This CDR3 has 14 residues. As DNA, the CDR3 is TGCGCCAGCAGCGTTAGCGGGGGGGGGAATGAGCAGTTCTTC. The encoded protein is CASSVSGGGNEQFF.

The chain employs TRBV28 and TRBJ2-2; 7 bases match TRBD2. Germline CDR1 is MDHEN and CDR2 is SYDVKM. The CDR3 loop spans 14 amino acids. Trimming removed 5 bases from V and 8 bases from J; junction bases left unmatched: 8. The CDR3 bases are TGTGCCAGCAGTCCCCAGCGGGAATCGGGGGAGCTGTTTTTT. Its translation: CASSPQRESGELFF. Based on the CDR3 plus reference TRBV28 and TRBJ2-2, the full variable domain is DVKVTQSSRYLVKRTGEKVFLECVQDMDHENMFWYRQDPGLGLRLIYFSYDVKMKEKGDIPEGYSVSREKKERFSLILESASTNQTSMYLCASSPQRESGELFFGEGSRLTVL.

The chain employs TRBV7-8 and TRBJ1-5; a possible D gene is TRBD1 (5 bases). Trimming pared 4 bases from V and 5 bases from J, leaving 15 bases between. Germline V gene lookup returns CDR1 SGHVS and CDR2 FQNEAQ. The CDR3 loop spans 15 amino acids. Written as DNA, the CDR3 is TGTGCCAGCAGCTCCCCCGGCGGGGGTGATCAGCCCCAGCATTTT. It is translated as CASSSPGGGDQPQHF.

This clone was detected only a few times. V and J are TRBV27 and TRBJ1-5; perhaps TRBD1 as D (6 bases). The CDR3 is 14 residues long. Trimming removed 6 bases at V and 9 bases at J, with 18 bases between. CDR1 is MNHEY, CDR2 SMNVEV, per germline (reference sequence). CDR3 bases: TGTGCCAGCAGCGACGGGACACCTAAGGGGCCCCAGCATTTT. Protein product: CASSDGTPKGPQHF.